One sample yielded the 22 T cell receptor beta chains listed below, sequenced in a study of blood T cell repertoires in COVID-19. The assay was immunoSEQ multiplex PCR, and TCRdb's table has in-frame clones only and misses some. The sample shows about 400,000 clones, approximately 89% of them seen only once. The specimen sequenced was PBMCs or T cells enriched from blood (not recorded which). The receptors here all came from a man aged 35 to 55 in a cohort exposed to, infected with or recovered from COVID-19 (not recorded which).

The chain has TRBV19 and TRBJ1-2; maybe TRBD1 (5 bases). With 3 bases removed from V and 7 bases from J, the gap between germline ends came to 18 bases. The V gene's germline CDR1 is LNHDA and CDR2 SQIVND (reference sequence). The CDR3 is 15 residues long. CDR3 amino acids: CASSIPQRGIGGYTF. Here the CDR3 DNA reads TGTGCCAGTAGTATCCCCCAGCGGGGGATAGGTGGCTACACCTTC.

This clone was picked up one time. DNA of the CDR3: TGTGCCAGCAGCCAAGGGGCAGCTTATTCCTACGAGCAGTACTTC. It yields the protein CASSQGAAYSYEQYF. The V and J genes are TRBV3-1 (or the pseudogene TRBV3-2) and TRBJ2-7, with D hard to call. The ends were cut back, 1 base at V and 1 base at J, with 11 bases in the middle. Per germline, CDR1 LGHDT and CDR2 YNNKEL (reference sequence). This CDR3 has 15 amino acids.

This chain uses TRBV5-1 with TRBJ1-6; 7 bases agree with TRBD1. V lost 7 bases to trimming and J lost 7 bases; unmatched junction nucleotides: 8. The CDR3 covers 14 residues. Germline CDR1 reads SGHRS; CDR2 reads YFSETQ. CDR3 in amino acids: CASGDSQGNSPLHF. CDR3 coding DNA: TGCGCCAGCGGGGACAGCCAGGGGAATTCACCCCTCCACTTT.

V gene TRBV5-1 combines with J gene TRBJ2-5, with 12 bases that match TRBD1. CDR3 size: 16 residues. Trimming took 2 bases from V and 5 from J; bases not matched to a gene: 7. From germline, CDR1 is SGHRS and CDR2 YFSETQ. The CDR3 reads CASSLTGTGGSETQYF. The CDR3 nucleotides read TGCGCCAGCAGCTTAACCGGGACAGGGGGCAGTGAGACCCAGTACTTC.

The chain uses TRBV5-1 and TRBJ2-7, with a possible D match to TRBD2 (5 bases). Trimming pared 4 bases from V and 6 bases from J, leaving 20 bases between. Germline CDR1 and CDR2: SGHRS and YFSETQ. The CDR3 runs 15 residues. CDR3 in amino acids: CASSHQVIPLAEQYF. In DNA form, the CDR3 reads TGCGCCAGCAGCCACCAGGTGATACCCCTAGCCGAGCAGTACTTC.

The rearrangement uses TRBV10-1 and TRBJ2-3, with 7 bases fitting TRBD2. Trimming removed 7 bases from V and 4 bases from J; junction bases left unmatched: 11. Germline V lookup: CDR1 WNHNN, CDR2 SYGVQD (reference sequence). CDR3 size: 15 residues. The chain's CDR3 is CASTAGGSSPDTQYF. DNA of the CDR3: TGCGCCAGCACGGCGGGCGGGAGTTCTCCAGATACGCAGTATTTT.

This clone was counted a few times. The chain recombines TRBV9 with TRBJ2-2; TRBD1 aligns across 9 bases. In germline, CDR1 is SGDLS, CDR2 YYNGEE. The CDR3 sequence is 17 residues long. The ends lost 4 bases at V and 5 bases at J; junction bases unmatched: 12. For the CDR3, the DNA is TGTGCCAGCAGCCCGGGACAGGGCCCTCGAGAGACCGGGGAGCTGTTTTTT. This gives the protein CASSPGQGPRETGELFF.

The CDR3 nucleotides read TGCAGCGTTGGAGGTAGCGGGATTCTTAAAGGGAACGAGCAGTACTTC. This sequence encodes CSVGGSGILKGNEQYF. V usage is TRBV29-1 and J usage is TRBJ2-7; 8 bases map to TRBD2. The CDR3 is made up of 16 amino acids. CDR1 is SQVTM, CDR2 ANQGSEA, per germline. The trim removed 4 bases at V and 5 bases at J, leaving 16 bases unmatched.

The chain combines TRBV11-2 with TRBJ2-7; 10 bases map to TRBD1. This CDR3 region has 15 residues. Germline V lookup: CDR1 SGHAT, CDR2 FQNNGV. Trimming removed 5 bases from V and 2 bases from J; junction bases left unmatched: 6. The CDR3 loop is CASSRAGQGTYEQYF. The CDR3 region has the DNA TGTGCCAGCAGCCGCGCGGGACAGGGGACCTACGAGCAGTACTTC.

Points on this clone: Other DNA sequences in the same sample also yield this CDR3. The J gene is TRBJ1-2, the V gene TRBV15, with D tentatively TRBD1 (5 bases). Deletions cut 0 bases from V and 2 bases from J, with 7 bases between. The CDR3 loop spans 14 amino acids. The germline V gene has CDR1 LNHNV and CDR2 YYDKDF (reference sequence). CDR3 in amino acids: CATSRDRGNYGYTF. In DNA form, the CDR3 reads TGTGCCACCAGCAGAGATCGGGGGAACTATGGCTACACCTTC.

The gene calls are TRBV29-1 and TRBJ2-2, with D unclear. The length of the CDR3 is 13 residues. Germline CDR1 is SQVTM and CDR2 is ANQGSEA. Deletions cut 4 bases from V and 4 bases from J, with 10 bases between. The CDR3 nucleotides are TGCAGCGTTGCGATCGTCAGCACCGGGGAGCTGTTTTTT. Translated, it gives CSVAIVSTGELFF.

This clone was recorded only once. CDR3 sequence: CASKPQGAGYTF. The CDR3 DNA is TGTGCCAGTAAGCCACAGGGGGCAGGCTACACCTTC. The chain is built from TRBV19 and TRBJ1-2, with 9 bases matching TRBD1. The V gene end was trimmed by 7 bases and the J gene end by 8 bases; junction bases not matched to a gene: 5. Germline V gene lookup returns CDR1 LNHDA and CDR2 SQIVND (reference sequence). This CDR3 has 12 residues.

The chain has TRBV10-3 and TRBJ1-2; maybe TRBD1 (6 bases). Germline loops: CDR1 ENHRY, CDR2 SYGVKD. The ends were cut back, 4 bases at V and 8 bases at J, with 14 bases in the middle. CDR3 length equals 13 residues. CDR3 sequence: CAISGAEGGGYTF. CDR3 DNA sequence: TGTGCCATCAGTGGCGCGGAAGGGGGAGGCTACACCTTC.

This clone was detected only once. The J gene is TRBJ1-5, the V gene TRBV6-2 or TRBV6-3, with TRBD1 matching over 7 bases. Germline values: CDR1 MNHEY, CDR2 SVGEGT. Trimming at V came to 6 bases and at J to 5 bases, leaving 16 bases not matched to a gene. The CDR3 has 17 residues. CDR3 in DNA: TGTGCCAGCAGCCCTCAGGGGGGAAATAATTGGCATCAGCCCCAGCATTTT. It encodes CASSPQGGNNWHQPQHF.

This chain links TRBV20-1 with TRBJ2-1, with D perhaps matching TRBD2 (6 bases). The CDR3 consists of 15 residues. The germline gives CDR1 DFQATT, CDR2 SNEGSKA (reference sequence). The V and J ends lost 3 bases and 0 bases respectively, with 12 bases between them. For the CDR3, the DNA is TGCAGTGCTAGTGGGGACTCCAGCTCCTACAATGAGCAGTTCTTC. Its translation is CSASGDSSSYNEQFF.

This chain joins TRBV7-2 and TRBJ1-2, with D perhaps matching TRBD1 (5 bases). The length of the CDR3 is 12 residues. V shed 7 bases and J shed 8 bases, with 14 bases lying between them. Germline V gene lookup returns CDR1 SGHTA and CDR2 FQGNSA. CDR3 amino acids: CASTPPGEGYTF. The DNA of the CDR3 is TGTGCCAGCACCCCTCCGGGGGAAGGCTACACCTTC.

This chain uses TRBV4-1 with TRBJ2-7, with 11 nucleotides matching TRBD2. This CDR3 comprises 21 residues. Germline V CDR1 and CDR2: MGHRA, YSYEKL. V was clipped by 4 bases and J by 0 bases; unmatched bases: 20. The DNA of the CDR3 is TGCGCCAGCAGCCTCCAACCTACTAGCGGGAGTCGGCCGTTGGGCTCCTACGAGCAGTACTTC. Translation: CASSLQPTSGSRPLGSYEQYF.

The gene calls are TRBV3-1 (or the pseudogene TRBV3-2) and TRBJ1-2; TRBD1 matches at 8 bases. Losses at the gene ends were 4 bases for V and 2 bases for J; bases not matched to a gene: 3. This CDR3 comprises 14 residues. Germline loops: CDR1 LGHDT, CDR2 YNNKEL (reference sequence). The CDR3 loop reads CASSRGQGNYGYTF. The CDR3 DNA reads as TGTGCCAGCAGCCGTGGACAGGGCAACTATGGCTACACCTTC.

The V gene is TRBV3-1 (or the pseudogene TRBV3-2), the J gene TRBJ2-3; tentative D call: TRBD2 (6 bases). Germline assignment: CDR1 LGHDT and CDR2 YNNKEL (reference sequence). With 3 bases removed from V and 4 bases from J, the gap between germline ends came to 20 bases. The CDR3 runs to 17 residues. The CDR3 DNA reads TGTGCCAGCAGCCACCGCTCGCGGGGAGCCGGGGCAGATACGCAGTATTTT. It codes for CASSHRSRGAGADTQYF.

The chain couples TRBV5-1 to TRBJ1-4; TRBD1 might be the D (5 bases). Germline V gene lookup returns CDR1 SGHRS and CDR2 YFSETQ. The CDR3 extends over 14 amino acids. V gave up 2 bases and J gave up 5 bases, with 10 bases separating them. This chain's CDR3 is CASSFSSGNEKLFF. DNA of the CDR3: TGCGCCAGCAGCTTTTCTTCAGGGAATGAAAAACTGTTTTTT.

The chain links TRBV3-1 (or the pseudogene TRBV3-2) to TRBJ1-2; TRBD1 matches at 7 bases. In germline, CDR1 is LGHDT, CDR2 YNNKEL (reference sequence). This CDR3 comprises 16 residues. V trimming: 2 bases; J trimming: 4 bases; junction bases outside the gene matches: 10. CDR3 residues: CASSQIPQGGAYGYTF. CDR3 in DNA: TGTGCCAGCAGCCAAATTCCTCAGGGGGGTGCCTATGGCTACACCTTC.

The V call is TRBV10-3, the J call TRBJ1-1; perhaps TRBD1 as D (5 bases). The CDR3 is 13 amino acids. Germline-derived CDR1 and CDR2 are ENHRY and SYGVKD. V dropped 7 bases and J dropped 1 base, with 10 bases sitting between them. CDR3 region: CAITQTANTEAFF. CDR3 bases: TGTGCCATCACCCAGACAGCGAACACTGAAGCTTTCTTT.